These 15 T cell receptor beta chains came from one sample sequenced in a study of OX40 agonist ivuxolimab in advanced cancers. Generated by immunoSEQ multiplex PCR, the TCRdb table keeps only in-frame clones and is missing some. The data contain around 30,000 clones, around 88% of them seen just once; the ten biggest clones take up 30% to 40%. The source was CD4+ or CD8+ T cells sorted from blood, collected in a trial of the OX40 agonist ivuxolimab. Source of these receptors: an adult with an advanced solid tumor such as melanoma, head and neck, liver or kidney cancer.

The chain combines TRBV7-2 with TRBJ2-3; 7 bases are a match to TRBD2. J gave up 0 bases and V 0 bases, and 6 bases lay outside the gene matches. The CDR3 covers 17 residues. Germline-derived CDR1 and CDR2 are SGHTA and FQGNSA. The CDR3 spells CASSLATRGRSTDTQYF. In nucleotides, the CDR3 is TGTGCCAGCAGCTTAGCGACTCGCGGGAGAAGCACAGATACGCAGTATTTT.

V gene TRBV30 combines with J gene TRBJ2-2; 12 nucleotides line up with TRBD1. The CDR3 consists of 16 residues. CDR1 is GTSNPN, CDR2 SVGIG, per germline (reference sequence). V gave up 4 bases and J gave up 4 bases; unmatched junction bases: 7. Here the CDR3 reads CAWTLGQGAGTGELFF. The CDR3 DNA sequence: TGTGCCTGGACTTTGGGACAGGGGGCAGGCACCGGGGAGCTGTTTTTT. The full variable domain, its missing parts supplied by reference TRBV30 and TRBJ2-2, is SQTIHQWPATLVQPVGSPLSLECTVEGTSNPNLYWYRQAAGRGLQLLFYSVGIGQISSEVPQNLSASRPQDRQFILSSKKLLLSDSGFYLCAWTLGQGAGTGELFFGEGSRLTVL.

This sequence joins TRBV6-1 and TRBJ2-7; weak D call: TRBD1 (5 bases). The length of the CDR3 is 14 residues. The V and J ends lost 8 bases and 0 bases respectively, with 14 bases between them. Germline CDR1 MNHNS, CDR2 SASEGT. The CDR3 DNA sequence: TGTGCCAGCGGGGAACAGGTCAGCTCCTACGAGCAGTACTTC. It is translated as CASGEQVSSYEQYF.

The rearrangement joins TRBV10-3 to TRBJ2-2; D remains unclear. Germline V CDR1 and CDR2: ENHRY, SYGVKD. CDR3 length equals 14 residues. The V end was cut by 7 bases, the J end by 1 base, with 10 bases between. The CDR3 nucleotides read TGTGCCATCACCTTCGATGGGAACACCGGGGAGCTGTTTTTT. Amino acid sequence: CAITFDGNTGELFF.

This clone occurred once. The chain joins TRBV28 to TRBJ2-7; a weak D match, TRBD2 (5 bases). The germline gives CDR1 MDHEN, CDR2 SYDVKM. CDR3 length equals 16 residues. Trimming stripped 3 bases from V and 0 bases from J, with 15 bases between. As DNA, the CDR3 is TGTGCCAGCAGTTTTTCGGTTTCGGGGAACTCCTACGAGCAGTACTTC. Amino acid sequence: CASSFSVSGNSYEQYF.

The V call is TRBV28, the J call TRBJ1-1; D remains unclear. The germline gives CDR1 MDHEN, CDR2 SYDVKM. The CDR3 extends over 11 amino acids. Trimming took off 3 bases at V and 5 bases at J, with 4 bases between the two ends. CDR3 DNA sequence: TGTGCCAGCAGTTTTGGGACTGAAGCTTTCTTT. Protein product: CASSFGTEAFF.

Written as DNA, the CDR3 is TGTGCCAGCAGCCAAGAAGGCGGGAGGGTTTACAATGAGCAGTTCTTC. The encoded protein is CASSQEGGRVYNEQFF. The genes are TRBV4-2 and TRBJ2-1, with 9 positions matching TRBD2. V shed 0 bases, J shed 4 bases, and the junction held 4 bases outside the gene matches. Germline lookup yields CDR1 LGHNA and CDR2 YNFKEQ. This CDR3 has 16 residues.

CDR3 loop: CASSPSSGAYNEQFF. Written as DNA, the CDR3 is TGTGCCAGCAGCCCTAGCAGCGGCGCTTACAATGAGCAGTTCTTC. The chain joins TRBV28 to TRBJ2-1; tentatively, D is TRBD2 (5 bases). Germline assignment: CDR1 MDHEN and CDR2 SYDVKM. The CDR3 spans 15 residues. The V gene lost 6 bases and the J gene lost 4 bases, with 16 bases spanning the gap.

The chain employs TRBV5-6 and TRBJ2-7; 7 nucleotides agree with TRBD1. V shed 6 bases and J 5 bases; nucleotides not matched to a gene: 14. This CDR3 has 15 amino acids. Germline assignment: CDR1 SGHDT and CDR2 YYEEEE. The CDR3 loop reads CASNLGPDRPHEQYF. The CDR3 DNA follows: TGTGCCAGCAATCTAGGTCCGGACAGGCCCCACGAGCAGTACTTC.

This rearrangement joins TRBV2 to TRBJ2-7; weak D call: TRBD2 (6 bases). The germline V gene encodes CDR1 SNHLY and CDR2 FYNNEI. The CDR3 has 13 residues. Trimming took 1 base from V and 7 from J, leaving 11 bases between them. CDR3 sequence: CASSEGVGGEQYF. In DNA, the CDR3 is TGTGCCAGCAGTGAAGGGGTCGGGGGTGAGCAGTACTTC.

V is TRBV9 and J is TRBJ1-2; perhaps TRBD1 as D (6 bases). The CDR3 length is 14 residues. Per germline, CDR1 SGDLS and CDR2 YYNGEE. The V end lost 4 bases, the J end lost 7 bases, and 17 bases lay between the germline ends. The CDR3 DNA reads TGTGCCAGCAGCCAGACGGGGGGGCAGCGTGGCTACACCTTC. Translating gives CASSQTGGQRGYTF.

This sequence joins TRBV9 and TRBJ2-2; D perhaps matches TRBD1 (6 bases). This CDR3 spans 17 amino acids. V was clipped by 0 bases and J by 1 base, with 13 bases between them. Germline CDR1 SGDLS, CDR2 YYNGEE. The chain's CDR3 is CASSVAREGGNTGELFF. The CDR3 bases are TGTGCCAGCAGCGTAGCTCGAGAAGGGGGGAACACCGGGGAGCTGTTTTTT.

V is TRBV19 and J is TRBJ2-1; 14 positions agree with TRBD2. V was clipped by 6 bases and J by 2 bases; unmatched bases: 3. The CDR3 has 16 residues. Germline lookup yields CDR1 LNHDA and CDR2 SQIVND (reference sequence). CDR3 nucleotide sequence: TGTGCCAGTAGGACTAGCGGGAGGGCCACCTACAATGAGCAGTTCTTC. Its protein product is CASRTSGRATYNEQFF.

CDR3 loop: CASSLAPGRGYTF. Written as DNA, the CDR3 is TGTGCCAGCAGCTTAGCCCCGGGACGGGGCTACACCTTC. The J gene is TRBJ1-2, the V gene TRBV7-8; D possibly corresponds to TRBD1 (5 bases). CDR1 SGHVS and CDR2 FQNEAQ come from the germline V gene. Trimming cost V 0 bases and J 8 bases, with 10 bases left between them. The CDR3 length is 13 residues.

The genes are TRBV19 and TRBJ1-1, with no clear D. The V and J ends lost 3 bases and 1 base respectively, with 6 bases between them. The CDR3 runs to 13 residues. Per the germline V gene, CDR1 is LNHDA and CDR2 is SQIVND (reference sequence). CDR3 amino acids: CASSMEGNTEAFF. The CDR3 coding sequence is TGTGCCAGTAGTATGGAGGGGAACACTGAAGCTTTCTTT.